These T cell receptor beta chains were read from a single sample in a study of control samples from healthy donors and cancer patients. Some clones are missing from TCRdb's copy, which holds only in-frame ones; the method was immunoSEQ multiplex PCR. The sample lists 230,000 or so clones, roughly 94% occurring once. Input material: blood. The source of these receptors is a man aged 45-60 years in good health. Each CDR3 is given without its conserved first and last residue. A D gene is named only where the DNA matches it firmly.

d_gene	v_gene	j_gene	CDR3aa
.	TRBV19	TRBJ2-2	ATGSLGELF
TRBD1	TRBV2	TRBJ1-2	ASSRDRVLDYGYT
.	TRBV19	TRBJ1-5	ATRYRLSYSNQPQH
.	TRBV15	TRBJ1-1	ATSRGKGPNTEAF
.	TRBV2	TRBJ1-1	ASRPGGYYPEAF
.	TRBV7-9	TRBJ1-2	ASSLGQHGYT
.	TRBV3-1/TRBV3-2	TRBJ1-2	ASSQGYGYT
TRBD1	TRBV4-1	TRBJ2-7	ASSPVLQGGEQY
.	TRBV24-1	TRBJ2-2	ATSDLRRARAGELF
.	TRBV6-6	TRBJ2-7	ASSYTYYEQY
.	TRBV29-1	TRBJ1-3	SVVTSGNTIY
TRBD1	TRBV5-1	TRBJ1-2	ASSGQGTDYGYT
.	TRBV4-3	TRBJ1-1	ASSQQWRGAEAF
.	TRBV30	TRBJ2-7	AWSVPGKKTYEQY
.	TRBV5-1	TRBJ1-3	ASSLATGNSGNTIY
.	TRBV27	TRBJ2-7	ASRLYTGQYSYEQY
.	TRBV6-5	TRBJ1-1	ASRIGTMNTEAF
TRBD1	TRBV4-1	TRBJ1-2	ASSRGQGARDGYT
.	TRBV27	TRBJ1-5	ASSFARELSNQPQH
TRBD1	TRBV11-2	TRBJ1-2	ASSSDRGLYGYT
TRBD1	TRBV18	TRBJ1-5	ASSPLRTGGVKEPQH
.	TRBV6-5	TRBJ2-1	ASSYSRRNEQF
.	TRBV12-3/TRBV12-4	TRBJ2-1	ASSRGQYNEQF
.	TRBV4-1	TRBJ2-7	ASSQTAGQYEQY
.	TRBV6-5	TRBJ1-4	ASDGAVNEKLF
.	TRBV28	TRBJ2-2	ASSRYSTGELF
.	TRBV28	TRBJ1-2	ASSFAGTSYGGYT
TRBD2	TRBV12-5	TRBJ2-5	ASALAGGKETQY
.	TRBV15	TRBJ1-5	ATSRVQGFDQPQH
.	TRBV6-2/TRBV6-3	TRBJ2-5	ASSLYRDPRRQETQY
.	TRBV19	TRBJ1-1	ASSKSGGLEAF
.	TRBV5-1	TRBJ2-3	ASSSFRDPRTDTQY
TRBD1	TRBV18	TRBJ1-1	ASSPDRAAF
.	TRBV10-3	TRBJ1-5	AITRDVDQPQH
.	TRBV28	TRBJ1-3	ASSLVRTMVGNTIY
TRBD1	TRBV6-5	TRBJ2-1	ASKGTGEHNEQF
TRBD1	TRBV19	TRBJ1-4	ASRNSGTGEKLF
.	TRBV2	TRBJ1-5	ASSVSYGVGNQPQH
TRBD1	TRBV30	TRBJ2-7	AWERDRVTYEQY
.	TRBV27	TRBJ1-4	ASSMVDTNEKLF
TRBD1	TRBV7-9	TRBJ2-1	ASSLGDRLNEQF